This entry describes one T cell receptor (beta chain). No antigen is known for it. Within one base of it there is no much larger clone, and no base qualities were kept. The CDR3 goes from the cysteine to the phenylalanine over 11 residues. The DNA shown is the 33-base CDR3, in frame from base 1. From a lookup of the germline V gene (reference sequence), CDR1 and CDR2 are MNHEY and SMNVEV. The V end loses 6 bases and the J end loses 8 bases, and a stretch of 7 bases separates them. This entry comes from a study of PD-L1 blockade in urothelial cancer (dated by TCRdb to 2017 to 2019). As for the study more broadly: Therapy was started around 2014 for all patients, and atezolizumab 1,200 mg was administered intravenously every 3 weeks. Blood samples were analyzed 3 weeks after the start of treatment (second dose) and 6 weeks after the start of treatment. Durable clinical benefit meant progression-free survival longer than 6 months, and TCR features were also tested against progression-free and overall survival. Blood samples gave median yields of about 150,000 T cells and 82,636 unique TCRs, along with a median clonality of around 0.08. Just over 28 patients had pretreatment blood TCR-seq, some 24 had at least one posttreatment blood collection, and some 24 had tumor TCR-seq. About 85% of the 29 patients were identified as males with urothelial cancer of bladder origin, and a prior smoking history was reported by 18 of 29 patients. Durable clinical benefit was achieved by nine patients and was not achieved by 20 patients. In the same patients who had TCR sequencing, pretreatment tumors also underwent whole exome sequencing and RNA sequencing. The study, an exploratory multi-omic analysis, examined somatic, immune and clinical correlates of response to PD-L1 blockade with atezolizumab in urothelial cancer. An ECOG performance status of 0 or 1 was recorded for the patients, and 0 to 3 prior chemotherapy regimens had been received by the patients. Pretreatment tumor samples and matched peripheral blood, collected serially before and after atezolizumab treatment, underwent TCR sequencing. Overall results and qualifications from the work: A pretreatment peripheral blood TCR clonality below the median was linked to improved progression-free and overall survival. Patients with durable benefit showed greater expansion of tumor-associated TCR clones in peripheral blood 3 weeks after starting treatment (n ≈ 23, p = 0.022). Because the sample size was small (n of about 27) and many exploratory analyses were performed, the results are intended to be hypothesis-generating.

A cohort of about 30 patients with locally advanced or metastatic urothelial carcinoma, treated at Memorial Sloan Kettering on a trial protocol, was included. Peripheral blood mononuclear cells were collected pretreatment and during treatment, with between 1 and 8 total time points per patient. The Qiagen DNeasy Blood extraction kit was used to purify genomic DNA from total PBMCs and from tumor samples. PBMCs were collected pretreatment and during treatment, and were isolated and stored as previously described. Each PCR received spiked-in synthetic TCR analog templates so that absolute template abundance could be estimated from read counts. The immunoSEQ assay used bias-controlled V and J gene primers to amplify TCRbeta CDR3 regions from genomic DNA. Sequencing of rearranged TCRbeta segments was done at approximately 20X coverage. The study's processing was this. Clustering was used to correct sequencing errors, and CDR3s were annotated against IMGT to assign V, D and J genes. Out-of-frame and stop-codon sequences were excluded, and only productive TCRbeta rearrangements were used in downstream analyses. To compute clonality, Shannon entropy was normalized by the log of the number of unique productive sequences and then subtracted from one. Clones differing between time points or between blood and tumor were identified by Fisher's exact test with Benjamini-Hochberg correction at adjusted p below 0.01. The source is immuneACCESS, and TCRdb retained only in-frame sequences with V and J called. Part of the clones is not carried over; for the studies checked, unresolved V genes explain less than half of this, and the remainder is unexplained. V and J calls and clone size are copied from that table; D and trimming were computed from the DNA. This sample holds about 44,000 clones; around 82% were observed only once. The ten largest clones add up to around 3.1% of the sample.

The sequence links TRBV27 to TRBJ1-4; no D gene is confidently identified. This TCR came from a man in his sixties or seventies with urothelial cancer. The sequencing here drew on PBMCs, taken around atezolizumab (anti-PD-L1) treatment. The CDR3 protein sequence reads: CASRSLEKLFF. The DNA reads as follows: TGTGCCAGCAGGTCATTGGAAAAACTGTTTTTT.